The rows below give T cell receptor beta chains drawn from one sample of a study of blood T cell repertoires in COVID-19. Measured with immunoSEQ multiplex PCR; TCRdb has only the in-frame clones, and not every one. This repertoire shows 150,000 to 200,000 clones, approximately 85% found once; its top ten account for around 7.6%. The sample taken for sequencing was peripheral blood. These receptors were taken from a middle-aged man who had recovered from COVID-19. Both conserved end residues are part of each CDR3. A D gene is named only where the DNA matches it firmly. Only part of the rows carry a size: once, few, many, or a class if the clone is expanded.

j_gene: TRBJ2-2
v_gene: TRBV7-6
d_gene: NA
abundance: NA
CDR3aa: CASSPGLLNTGELFF
CDR3nt: TGTGCCAGCAGCCCGGGACTCCTGAACACCGGGGAGCTGTTTTTT

j_gene: TRBJ2-7
v_gene: TRBV9
d_gene: NA
abundance: NA
CDR3aa: CASSVTPGPTYEQYF
CDR3nt: TGTGCCAGCAGCGTAACGCCCGGTCCGACCTACGAGCAGTACTTC

j_gene: TRBJ2-7
v_gene: TRBV7-2
d_gene: NA
abundance: NA
CDR3aa: CASSPGPGDEQYF
CDR3nt: TGTGCCAGCAGCCCAGGGCCGGGGGACGAGCAGTACTTC

j_gene: TRBJ2-3
v_gene: TRBV18
d_gene: NA
abundance: NA
CDR3aa: CASSPYLLTGNTDTQYF
CDR3nt: TGTGCCAGCTCACCCTACTTGTTGACAGGAAACACAGATACGCAGTATTTT

j_gene: TRBJ2-5
v_gene: TRBV19
d_gene: NA
abundance: NA
CDR3aa: CASSEQGLETQYF
CDR3nt: TGTGCCAGTTCGGAGCAGGGTCTTGAGACCCAGTACTTC

j_gene: TRBJ2-5
v_gene: TRBV6-5
d_gene: NA
abundance: NA
CDR3aa: CASSYSGYSGETQYF
CDR3nt: TGTGCCAGCAGTTACAGCGGGTATAGCGGTGAGACCCAGTACTTC

j_gene: TRBJ1-2
v_gene: TRBV4-3
d_gene: TRBD1
abundance: NA
CDR3aa: CASSQAGTGASNGYTF
CDR3nt: TGCGCCAGCAGCCAAGCCGGGACAGGGGCTAGTAATGGCTACACCTTC

j_gene: TRBJ2-1
v_gene: TRBV7-3
d_gene: TRBD2
abundance: NA
CDR3aa: CASGPGGNEQFF
CDR3nt: TGTGCCAGCGGGCCGGGGGGCAATGAGCAGTTCTTC

j_gene: TRBJ2-5
v_gene: TRBV4-3
d_gene: NA
abundance: NA
CDR3aa: CASSQVPSGVSYQETQYF
CDR3nt: TGCGCCAGCAGCCAAGTCCCGTCGGGGGTGTCGTACCAAGAGACCCAGTACTTC

j_gene: TRBJ2-1
v_gene: TRBV15
d_gene: TRBD2
abundance: once
CDR3aa: CATSRDLGLAVNEQFF
CDR3nt: TGTGCCACCAGCAGAGATTTGGGACTAGCGGTTAATGAGCAGTTCTTC

j_gene: TRBJ1-2
v_gene: TRBV7-9
d_gene: NA
abundance: NA
CDR3aa: CASSLVAGLDGYTF
CDR3nt: TGTGCCAGCAGCTTAGTTGCAGGATTGGATGGCTACACCTTC

j_gene: TRBJ2-7
v_gene: TRBV28
d_gene: TRBD1
abundance: NA
CDR3aa: CASSGTANEQYF
CDR3nt: TGTGCCAGCAGCGGGACAGCTAACGAGCAGTACTTC

j_gene: TRBJ2-7
v_gene: TRBV6-5
d_gene: TRBD1
abundance: once
CDR3aa: CASSYSDRDEQYF
CDR3nt: TGTGCCAGCAGTTACTCGGACAGGGACGAGCAGTACTTC

j_gene: TRBJ2-3
v_gene: TRBV7-8
d_gene: NA
abundance: NA
CDR3aa: CASSLQTGGTDTQYF
CDR3nt: TGTGCCAGCAGCCTGCAAACGGGAGGCACAGATACGCAGTATTTT

j_gene: TRBJ2-4
v_gene: TRBV6-2/TRBV6-3
d_gene: TRBD2
abundance: NA
CDR3aa: CASSYPSGGLNIQYF
CDR3nt: TGTGCCAGCAGTTACCCTAGCGGGGGGCTGAACATTCAGTACTTC

j_gene: TRBJ1-2
v_gene: TRBV5-4
d_gene: NA
abundance: NA
CDR3aa: CASSPPDINGYTF
CDR3nt: TGTGCCAGCAGCCCCCCGGACATCAACGGCTACACCTTC

j_gene: TRBJ2-1
v_gene: TRBV24-1
d_gene: NA
abundance: NA
CDR3aa: CATSGGGTGFNEQFF
CDR3nt: TGTGCCACCAGTGGGGGGGGGACAGGCTTCAATGAGCAGTTCTTC

j_gene: TRBJ2-2
v_gene: TRBV7-3
d_gene: TRBD2
abundance: NA
CDR3aa: CASSWGLAGSGELFF
CDR3nt: TGTGCCAGCAGCTGGGGACTAGCGGGATCCGGGGAGCTGTTTTTT

j_gene: TRBJ2-5
v_gene: TRBV3-1/TRBV3-2
d_gene: NA
abundance: NA
CDR3aa: CASSFPRGWDQETQYF
CDR3nt: TGTGCCAGCAGCTTCCCGCGGGGCTGGGACCAAGAGACCCAGTACTTC

j_gene: TRBJ1-2
v_gene: TRBV18
d_gene: TRBD1
abundance: NA
CDR3aa: CAGTPGQNYGYTF
CDR3nt: TGTGCCGGAACACCGGGACAGAACTATGGCTACACCTTC

j_gene: TRBJ2-7
v_gene: TRBV28
d_gene: NA
abundance: NA
CDR3aa: CASSRERYEQYF
CDR3nt: TGTGCCAGCAGCCGCGAGCGGTACGAGCAGTACTTC

j_gene: TRBJ1-1
v_gene: TRBV6-5
d_gene: TRBD1
abundance: NA
CDR3aa: CASRTGGRTEAFF
CDR3nt: TGTGCCAGCCGCACAGGGGGCAGAACTGAAGCTTTCTTT

j_gene: TRBJ2-7
v_gene: TRBV7-3
d_gene: NA
abundance: few
CDR3aa: CASSLSPVYEQYF
CDR3nt: TGTGCCAGCAGCTTATCACCGGTTTACGAGCAGTACTTC

j_gene: TRBJ2-5
v_gene: TRBV4-3
d_gene: NA
abundance: NA
CDR3aa: CASSPSAEETQYF
CDR3nt: TGCGCCAGCAGCCCGAGCGCAGAAGAGACCCAGTACTTC

j_gene: TRBJ2-7
v_gene: TRBV6-5
d_gene: NA
abundance: many
CDR3aa: CASRRSVEQYF
CDR3nt: TGTGCCAGCAGACGGTCGGTCGAGCAGTACTTC

j_gene: TRBJ2-2
v_gene: TRBV4-2
d_gene: NA
abundance: NA
CDR3aa: CASSKQNTGELFF
CDR3nt: TGTGCCAGCAGCAAACAGAACACCGGGGAGCTGTTTTTT

j_gene: TRBJ2-7
v_gene: TRBV11-3
d_gene: NA
abundance: NA
CDR3aa: CASSFRGSYEQYF
CDR3nt: TGTGCCAGCAGCTTCCGGGGTTCTTACGAGCAGTACTTC

j_gene: TRBJ1-5
v_gene: TRBV14
d_gene: NA
abundance: once
CDR3aa: CASSRTVQGNQPQHF
CDR3nt: TGTGCCAGCAGCCGGACGGTACAGGGTAATCAGCCCCAGCATTTT

j_gene: TRBJ2-5
v_gene: TRBV4-3
d_gene: TRBD1
abundance: few
CDR3aa: CASISGGDRGLETQYF
CDR3nt: TGCGCCAGCATTTCGGGAGGGGACAGGGGATTAGAGACCCAGTACTTC

j_gene: TRBJ2-2
v_gene: TRBV28
d_gene: NA
abundance: few
CDR3aa: CASSLFPATNTGELFF
CDR3nt: TGTGCCAGCAGTTTATTTCCCGCTACGAACACCGGGGAGCTGTTTTTT